The subject of this entry is one T cell receptor beta chain. Per the original data handling: Reference gene primers were amplified, and this amplification served to estimate nucleated cell counts. TCRdb keeps only in-frame clones here, not all; method: immunoSEQ multiplex PCR. V, J and clone size were drawn from that table, and D and trimming were deduced from the DNA. Of 95,000 to 150,000 clones detected, around three quarters appear once; the ten largest clones hold around a third. The data were taken from a study of blood T cell repertoires in COVID-19. The wider study: Both acute and convalescent COVID-19 samples were obtained from the United States, Italy and Spain.

Germline V CDR1 and CDR2: GTSNPN, SVGIG (reference sequence). V was clipped by 5 bases and J by 5 bases; unmatched bases: 2. This CDR3 has 11 residues. The gene calls are TRBV30 and TRBJ2-7, with 8 bases lining up with TRBD1. The TCR comes from a man aged 35 to 55 with active or convalescent COVID-19. Sequencing input: peripheral blood. The CDR3 spells CAWAGGDEQYF. In DNA form, the CDR3 reads TGTGCCTGGGCAGGGGGCGACGAGCAGTACTTC.